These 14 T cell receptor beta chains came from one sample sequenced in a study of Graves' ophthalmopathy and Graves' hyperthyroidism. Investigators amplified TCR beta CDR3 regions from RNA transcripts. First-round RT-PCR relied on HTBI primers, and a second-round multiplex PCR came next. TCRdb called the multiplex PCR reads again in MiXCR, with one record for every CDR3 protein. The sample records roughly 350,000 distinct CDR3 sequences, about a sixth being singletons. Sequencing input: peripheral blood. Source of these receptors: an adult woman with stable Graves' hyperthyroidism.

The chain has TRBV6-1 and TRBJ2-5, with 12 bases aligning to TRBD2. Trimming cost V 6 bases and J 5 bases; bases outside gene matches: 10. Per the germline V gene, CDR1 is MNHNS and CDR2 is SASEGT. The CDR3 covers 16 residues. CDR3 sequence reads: CASSPRLAGVRETQYF. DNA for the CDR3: TGTGCCAGCAGCCCCCGACTAGCGGGAGTGCGGGAGACCCAGTACTTC.

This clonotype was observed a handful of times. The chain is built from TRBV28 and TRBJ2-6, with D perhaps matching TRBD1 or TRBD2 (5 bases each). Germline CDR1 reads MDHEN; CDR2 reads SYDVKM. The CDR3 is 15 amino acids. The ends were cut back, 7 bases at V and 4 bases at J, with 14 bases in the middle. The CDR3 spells CASNVGATGANVLTF. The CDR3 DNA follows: TGTGCCAGCAATGTCGGGGCGACAGGGGCCAACGTCCTGACTTTC.

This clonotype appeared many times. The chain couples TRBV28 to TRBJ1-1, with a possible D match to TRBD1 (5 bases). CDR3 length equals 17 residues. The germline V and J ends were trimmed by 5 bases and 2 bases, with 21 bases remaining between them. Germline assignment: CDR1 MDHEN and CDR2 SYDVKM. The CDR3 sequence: CASSPSGGTAINTEAFF. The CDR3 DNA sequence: TGTGCCAGCAGTCCTAGTGGGGGGACGGCCATCAACACTGAAGCTTTCTTT.

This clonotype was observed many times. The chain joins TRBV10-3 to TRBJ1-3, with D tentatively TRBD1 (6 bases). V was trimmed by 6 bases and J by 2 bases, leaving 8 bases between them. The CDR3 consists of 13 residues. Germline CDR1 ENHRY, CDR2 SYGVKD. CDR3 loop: CAIRGGPGNTIYF. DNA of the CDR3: TGTGCCATCAGAGGGGGACCTGGAAACACCATATATTTT.

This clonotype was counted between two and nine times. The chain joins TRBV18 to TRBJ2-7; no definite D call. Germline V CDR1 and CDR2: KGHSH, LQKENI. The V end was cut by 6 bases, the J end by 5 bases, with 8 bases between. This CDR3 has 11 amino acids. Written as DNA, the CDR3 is TGTGCCAGCTCGGTTGGCCACGAGCAGTACTTC. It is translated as CASSVGHEQYF. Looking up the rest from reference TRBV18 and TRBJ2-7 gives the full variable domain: NAGVMQNPRHLVRRRGQEARLRCSPMKGHSHVYWYRQLPEEGLKFMVYLQKENIIDESGMPKERFSAEFPKEGPSILRIQQVVRGDSAAYFCASSVGHEQYFGPGTRLTVT.

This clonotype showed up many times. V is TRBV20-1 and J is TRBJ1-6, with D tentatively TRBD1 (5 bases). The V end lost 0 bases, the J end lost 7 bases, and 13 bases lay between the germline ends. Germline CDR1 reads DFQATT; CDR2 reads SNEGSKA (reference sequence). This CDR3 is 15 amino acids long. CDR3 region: CSARDRGGSNSPLHF. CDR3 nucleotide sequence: TGCAGTGCTAGAGATCGGGGGGGATCCAATTCACCCCTCCACTTT.

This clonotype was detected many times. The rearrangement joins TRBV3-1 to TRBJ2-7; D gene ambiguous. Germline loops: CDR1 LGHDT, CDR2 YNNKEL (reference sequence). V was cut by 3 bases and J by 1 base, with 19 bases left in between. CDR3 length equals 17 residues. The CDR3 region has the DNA TGTGCCAGCAGCCATCGTTCTGAGACTTTCGATTCCTACGAGCAGTACTTC. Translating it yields CASSHRSETFDSYEQYF.

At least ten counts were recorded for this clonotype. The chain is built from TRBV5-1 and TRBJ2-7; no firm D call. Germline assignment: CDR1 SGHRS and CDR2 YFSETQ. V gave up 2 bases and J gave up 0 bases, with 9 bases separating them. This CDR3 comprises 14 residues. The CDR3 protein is CASSFIENSYEQYF. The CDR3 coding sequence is TGCGCCAGCAGCTTTATCGAGAACTCCTACGAGCAGTACTTC.

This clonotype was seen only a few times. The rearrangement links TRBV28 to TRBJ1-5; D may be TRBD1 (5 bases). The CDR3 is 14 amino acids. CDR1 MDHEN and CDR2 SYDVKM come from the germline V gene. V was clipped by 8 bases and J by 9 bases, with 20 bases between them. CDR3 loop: CASGGGIAGGPQHF. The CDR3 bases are TGTGCCAGCGGGGGGGGAATAGCAGGAGGGCCCCAGCATTTT.

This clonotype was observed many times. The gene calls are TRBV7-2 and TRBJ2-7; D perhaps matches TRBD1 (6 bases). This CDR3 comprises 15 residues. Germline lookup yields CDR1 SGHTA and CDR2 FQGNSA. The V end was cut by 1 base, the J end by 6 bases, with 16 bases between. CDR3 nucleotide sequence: TGTGCCAGCAGCTTAGAATTACAAGGGGGTCGCGAGCAGTACTTC. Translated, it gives CASSLELQGGREQYF.

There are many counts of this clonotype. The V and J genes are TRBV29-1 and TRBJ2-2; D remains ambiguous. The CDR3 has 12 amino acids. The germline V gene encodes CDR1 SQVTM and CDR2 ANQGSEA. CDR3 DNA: TGCGGCGGCCACCCGAACACCGGGGAGCTGTTTTTT. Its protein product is CGGHPNTGELFF.

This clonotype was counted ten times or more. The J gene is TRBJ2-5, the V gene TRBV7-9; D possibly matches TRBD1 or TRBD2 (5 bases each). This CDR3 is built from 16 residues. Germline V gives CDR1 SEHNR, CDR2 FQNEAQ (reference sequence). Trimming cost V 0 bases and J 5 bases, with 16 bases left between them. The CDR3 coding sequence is TGTGCCAGCAGCTTAGCGGAGGCAGGGACGTGGGAGACCCAGTACTTC. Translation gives CASSLAEAGTWETQYF.

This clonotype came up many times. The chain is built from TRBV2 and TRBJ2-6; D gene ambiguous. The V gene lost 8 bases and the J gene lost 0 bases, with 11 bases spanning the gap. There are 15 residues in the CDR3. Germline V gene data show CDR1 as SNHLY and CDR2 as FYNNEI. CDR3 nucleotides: TGTGCCAGCGCAGTGGTTGGCTCTGGGGCCAACGTCCTGACTTTC. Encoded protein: CASAVVGSGANVLTF.

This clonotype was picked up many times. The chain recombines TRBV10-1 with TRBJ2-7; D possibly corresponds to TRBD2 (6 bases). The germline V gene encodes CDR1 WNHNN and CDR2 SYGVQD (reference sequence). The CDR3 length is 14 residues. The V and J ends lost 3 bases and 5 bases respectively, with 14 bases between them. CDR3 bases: TGCGCCAGCAGTGACCCGGGACTGCTGCACGAGCAGTACTTC. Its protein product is CASSDPGLLHEQYF.